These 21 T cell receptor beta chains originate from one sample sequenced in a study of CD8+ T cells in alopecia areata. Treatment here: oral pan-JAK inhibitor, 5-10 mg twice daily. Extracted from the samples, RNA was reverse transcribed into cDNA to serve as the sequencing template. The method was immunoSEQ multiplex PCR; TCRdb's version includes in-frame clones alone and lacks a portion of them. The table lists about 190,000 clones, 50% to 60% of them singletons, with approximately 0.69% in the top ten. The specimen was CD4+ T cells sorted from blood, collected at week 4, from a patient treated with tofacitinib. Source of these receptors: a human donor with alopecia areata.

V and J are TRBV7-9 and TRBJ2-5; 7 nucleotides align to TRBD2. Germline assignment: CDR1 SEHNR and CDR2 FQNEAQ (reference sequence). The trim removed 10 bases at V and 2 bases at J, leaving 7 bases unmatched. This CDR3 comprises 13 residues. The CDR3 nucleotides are TGTGCCACCGCTCCGGGGGGACAAGAGACCCAGTACTTC. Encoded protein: CATAPGGQETQYF.

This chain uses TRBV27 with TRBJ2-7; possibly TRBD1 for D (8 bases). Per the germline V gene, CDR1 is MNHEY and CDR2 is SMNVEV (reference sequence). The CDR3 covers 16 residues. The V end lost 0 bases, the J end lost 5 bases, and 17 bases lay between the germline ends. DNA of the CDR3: TGTGCCAGCAGTTTATCCCCGCGGACAGGGAGGGACGAGCAGTACTTC. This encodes CASSLSPRTGRDEQYF.

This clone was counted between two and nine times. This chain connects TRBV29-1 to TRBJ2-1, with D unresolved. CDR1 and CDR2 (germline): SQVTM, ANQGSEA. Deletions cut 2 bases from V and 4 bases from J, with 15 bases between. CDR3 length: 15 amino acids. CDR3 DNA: TGCAGCGTTGAACAAGGAACCGCACTTTACAATGAGCAGTTCTTC. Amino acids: CSVEQGTALYNEQFF.

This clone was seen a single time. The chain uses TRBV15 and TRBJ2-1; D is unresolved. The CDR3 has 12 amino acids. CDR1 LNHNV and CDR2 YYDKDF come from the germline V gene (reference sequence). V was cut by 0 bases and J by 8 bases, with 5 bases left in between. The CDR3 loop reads CATSRDFDEQFF. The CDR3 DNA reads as TGTGCCACCAGCAGAGATTTTGATGAGCAGTTCTTC. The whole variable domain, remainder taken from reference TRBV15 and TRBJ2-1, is DAMVIQNPRYQVTQFGKPVTLSCSQTLNHNVMYWYQQKSSQAPKLLFHYYDKDFNNEADTPDNFQSRRPNTSFCFLDIRSPGLGDTAMYLCATSRDFDEQFFGPGTRLTVL.

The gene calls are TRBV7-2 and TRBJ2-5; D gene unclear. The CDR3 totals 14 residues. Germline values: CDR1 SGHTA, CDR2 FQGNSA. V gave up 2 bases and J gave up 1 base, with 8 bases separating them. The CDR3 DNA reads TGTGCCAGCAGCTTATCAATGAGCCAAGAGACCCAGTACTTC. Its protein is CASSLSMSQETQYF.

CDR3 amino acids: CASSSARAPNTEAFF. In DNA, the CDR3 is TGTGCCAGCTCATCAGCAAGGGCCCCAAACACTGAAGCTTTCTTT. The chain is built from TRBV18 and TRBJ1-1; no firm D call. Germline V gives CDR1 KGHSH, CDR2 LQKENI. The CDR3 is 15 amino acids. Trimming removed 5 bases from V and 2 bases from J, with 15 bases in between.

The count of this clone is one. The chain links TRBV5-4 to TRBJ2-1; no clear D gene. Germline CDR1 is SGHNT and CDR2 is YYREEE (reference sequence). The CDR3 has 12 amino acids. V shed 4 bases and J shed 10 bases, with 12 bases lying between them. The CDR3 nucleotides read TGTGCCAGCAGCCCCGGGCCCAGGGAGCAGTTCTTC. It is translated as CASSPGPREQFF. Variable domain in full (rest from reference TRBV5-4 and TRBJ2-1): ETGVTQSPTHLIKTRGQQVTLRCSSQSGHNTVSWYQQALGQGPQFIFQYYREEENGRGNFPPRFSGLQFPNYSSELNVNALELDDSALYLCASSPGPREQFFGPGTRLTVL.

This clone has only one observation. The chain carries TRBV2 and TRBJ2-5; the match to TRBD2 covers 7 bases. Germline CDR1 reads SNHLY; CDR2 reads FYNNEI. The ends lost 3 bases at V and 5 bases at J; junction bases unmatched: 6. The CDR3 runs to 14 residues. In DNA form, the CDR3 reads TGTGCCAGCAGTGAGCGGGAGATCGGGGAGACCCAGTACTTC. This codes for CASSEREIGETQYF. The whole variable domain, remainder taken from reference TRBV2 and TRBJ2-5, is EPEVTQTPSHQVTQMGQEVILRCVPISNHLYFYWYRQILGQKVEFLVSFYNNEISEKSEIFDDQFSVERPDGSNFTLKIRSTKLEDSAMYFCASSEREIGETQYFGPGTRLLVL.

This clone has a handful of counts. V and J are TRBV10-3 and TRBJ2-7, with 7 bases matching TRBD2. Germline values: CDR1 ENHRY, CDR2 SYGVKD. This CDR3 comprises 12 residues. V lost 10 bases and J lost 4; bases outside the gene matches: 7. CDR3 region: CATRGSAYEQYF. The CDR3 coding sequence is TGTGCCACCCGCGGGAGTGCGTACGAGCAGTACTTC.

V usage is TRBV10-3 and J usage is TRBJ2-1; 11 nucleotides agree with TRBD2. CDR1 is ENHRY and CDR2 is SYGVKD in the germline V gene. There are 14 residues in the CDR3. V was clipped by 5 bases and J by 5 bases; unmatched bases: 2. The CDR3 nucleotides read TGTGCCATCAGTCTAGCGGGAGGCAACAATGAGCAGTTCTTC. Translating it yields CAISLAGGNNEQFF.

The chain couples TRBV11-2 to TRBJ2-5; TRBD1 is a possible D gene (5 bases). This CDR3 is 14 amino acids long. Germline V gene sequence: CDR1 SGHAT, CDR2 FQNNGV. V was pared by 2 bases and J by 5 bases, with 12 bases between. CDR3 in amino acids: CASSLSAGRETQYF. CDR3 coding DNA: TGTGCCAGCAGCTTATCGGCAGGGCGGGAGACCCAGTACTTC.

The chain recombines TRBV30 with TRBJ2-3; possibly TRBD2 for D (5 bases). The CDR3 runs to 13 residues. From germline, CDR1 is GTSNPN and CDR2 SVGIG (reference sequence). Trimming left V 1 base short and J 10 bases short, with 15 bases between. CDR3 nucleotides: TGTGCCTGGAGTGGATCACTAACGAGGGCGCAGTATTTT. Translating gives CAWSGSLTRAQYF.

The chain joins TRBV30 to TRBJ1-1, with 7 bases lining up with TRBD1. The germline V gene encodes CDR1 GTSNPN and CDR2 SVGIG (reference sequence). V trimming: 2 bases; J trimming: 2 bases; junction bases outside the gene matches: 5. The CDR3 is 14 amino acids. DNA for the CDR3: TGTGCCTGGAGTTCGGACAGGCAAAACACTGAAGCTTTCTTT. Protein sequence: CAWSSDRQNTEAFF. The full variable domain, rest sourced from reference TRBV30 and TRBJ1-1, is SQTIHQWPATLVQPVGSPLSLECTVEGTSNPNLYWYRQAAGRGLQLLFYSVGIGQISSEVPQNLSASRPQDRQFILSSKKLLLSDSGFYLCAWSSDRQNTEAFFGQGTRLTVV.

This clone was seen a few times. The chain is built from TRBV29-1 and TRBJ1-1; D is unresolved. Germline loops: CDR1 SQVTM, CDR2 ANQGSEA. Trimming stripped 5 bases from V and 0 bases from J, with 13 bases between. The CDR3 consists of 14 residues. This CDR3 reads CSVTSVSMNTEAFF. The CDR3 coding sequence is TGCAGCGTTACCTCGGTGAGCATGAACACTGAAGCTTTCTTT.

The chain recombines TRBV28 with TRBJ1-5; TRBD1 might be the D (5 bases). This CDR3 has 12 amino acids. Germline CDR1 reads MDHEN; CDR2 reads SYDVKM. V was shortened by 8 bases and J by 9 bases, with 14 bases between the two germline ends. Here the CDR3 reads CASVGGSRPQHF. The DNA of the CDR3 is TGTGCCAGCGTTGGGGGTAGTCGGCCCCAGCATTTT.

CDR3 protein: CASSPSPGQGSNQPQHF. Written as DNA, the CDR3 is TGTGCCAGCAGTCCATCTCCGGGACAGGGAAGCAATCAGCCCCAGCATTTT. The V and J genes are TRBV28 and TRBJ1-5; 9 nucleotides agree with TRBD1. The CDR3 spans 17 residues. Germline CDR1 and CDR2: MDHEN and SYDVKM. V lost 5 bases and J lost 1; bases outside the gene matches: 9.

The CDR3 loop is CASSLQDRANEQFF. For the CDR3, the DNA is TGTGCCAGCAGCTTACAGGACAGGGCGAATGAGCAGTTCTTC. This chain connects TRBV7-2 to TRBJ2-1; 8 bases are shared with TRBD1. Germline-derived CDR1 and CDR2 are SGHTA and FQGNSA. The CDR3 consists of 14 residues. After removal of 2 bases from V and 7 bases from J, the junction contained 4 bases not matched to a gene. The full variable domain, in which reference TRBV7-2 and TRBJ2-1 provide the parts outside the CDR3, is GAGVSQSPSNKVTEKGKDVELRCDPISGHTALYWYRQSLGQGLEFLIYFQGNSAPDKSGLPSDRFSAERTGGSVSTLTIQRTQQEDSAVYLCASSLQDRANEQFFGPGTRLTVL.

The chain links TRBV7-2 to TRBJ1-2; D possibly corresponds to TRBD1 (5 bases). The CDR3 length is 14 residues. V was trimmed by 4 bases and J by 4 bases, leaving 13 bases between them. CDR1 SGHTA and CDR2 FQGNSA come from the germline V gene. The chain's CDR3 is CASSSPLGTYGYTF. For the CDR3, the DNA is TGTGCCAGCAGCTCCCCTCTGGGGACCTATGGCTACACCTTC.

For the CDR3, the DNA is TGCAGCGTTGAAAAAGGACAGAGTCAGTACTTC. Its protein is CSVEKGQSQYF. The J gene is TRBJ2-7, the V gene TRBV29-1; D may be TRBD1 (6 bases). From germline, CDR1 is SQVTM and CDR2 ANQGSEA. V lost 2 bases to trimming and J lost 10 bases, with 12 bases between them. The CDR3 loop spans 11 amino acids.

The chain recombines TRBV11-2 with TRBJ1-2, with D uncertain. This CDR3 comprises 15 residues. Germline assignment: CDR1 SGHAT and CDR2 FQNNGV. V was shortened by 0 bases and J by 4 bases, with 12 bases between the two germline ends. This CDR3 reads CASSLDRGAFYGYTF. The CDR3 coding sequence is TGTGCCAGCAGCTTAGACCGGGGAGCCTTCTATGGCTACACCTTC.

The CDR3 nucleotides are TGTGCCAGCAGCCGACTCCCCTGGGGTGAGCAGTTCTTC. Encoded protein: CASSRLPWGEQFF. This rearrangement joins TRBV6-5 to TRBJ2-1, with unresolved D. This CDR3 spans 13 amino acids. The ends were cut back, 6 bases at V and 9 bases at J, with 15 bases in the middle. From germline, CDR1 is MNHEY and CDR2 SVGAGI.